These T cell receptor beta chains were read from a single sample in a study of cytomegalovirus exposure and HLA in healthy donors. Profiling relied on immunoSEQ multiplex PCR, and the TCRdb table lists in-frame clones only, not all of them. Of around 140,000 clones in the sample, roughly 80% were seen once. The sequenced sample was PBMCs. The source of these receptors is a female donor in good health and CMV-seronegative. CDR3s include the opening cysteine and the closing phenylalanine or tryptophan. The order of the fields is V gene, J gene, D gene, clone size, CDR3 DNA, CDR3 protein. D genes are given only for firm matches. Rows may omit the clone size; those that give it use once, few, many or a size class.

>TRBV27|TRBJ2-3|-|-
TGTGCCAGCAGTTCCCTATTTCGCCCGAGGGCCCCAGATACGCAGTATTTT
CASSSLFRPRAPDTQYF
>TRBV28|TRBJ2-2|-|-
TGTGCCAGCAGTTTCCCCGTACGGGGCACCGGGGAGCTGTTTTTT
CASSFPVRGTGELFF
>TRBV15|TRBJ2-7|TRBD1|-
TGTGCCACCTCGGGACAGAGCTACGAGCAGTACTTC
CATSGQSYEQYF
>TRBV5-6|TRBJ1-3|-|-
TGTGCCAGCAGCTTGTGGGGCCGCTCTGGAAACACCATATATTTT
CASSLWGRSGNTIYF
>TRBV5-6|TRBJ2-4|TRBD2|-
TGTGCCAGCAGCCGGGCCCGGGGGGGCCTACTAGCCAAAAACATTCAGTACTTC
CASSRARGGLLAKNIQYF
>TRBV5-5|TRBJ2-7|-|-
TGTGCCAGCAGCCGGGGGGGGAACAGGGGCGCGAACGAAAAATACGAGCAGTACTTC
CASSRGGNRGANEKYEQYF
>TRBV6-5|TRBJ2-2|-|-
TGTGCCAGCACTAACAGGAACACCGGGGAGCTGTTTTTT
CASTNRNTGELFF
>TRBV5-3|TRBJ2-5|TRBD2|-
TGTGCCAGGACGACTAGCGGGGGAGAGACCCAGTACTTC
CARTTSGGETQYF
>TRBV28|TRBJ1-5|TRBD1|once
TGTGCCAGCAGTTTTACAGGGGTCCTTAGCAATCAGCCCCAGCATTTT
CASSFTGVLSNQPQHF
>TRBV30|TRBJ1-5|TRBD1|-
TGTGCCTGGAGCATAGGGGACAGGGGCGATCAGCCCCAGCATTTT
CAWSIGDRGDQPQHF
>TRBV5-1|TRBJ2-3|-|-
TGCGCCAGCAGCCCACTAGCTTTGAAGACAGATACGCAGTATTTT
CASSPLALKTDTQYF
>TRBV5-4|TRBJ2-1|-|-
TGTGCCAGCAGCTTGGCTGGGGCCCATGAGCAGTTCTTC
CASSLAGAHEQFF
>TRBV9|TRBJ2-1|-|-
TGTGCCAGCAGGGGGGGAACTAGTAATGAGCAGTTCTTC
CASRGGTSNEQFF
>TRBV9|TRBJ2-3|-|once
TGTGCCAGCAGCGTAGCTAGGGGAATGGATACGCAGTATTTT
CASSVARGMDTQYF
>TRBV6-5|TRBJ1-2|-|-
TGTGCCAGCACCCGGGGGAGATACAGTGATGGCTACACCTTC
CASTRGRYSDGYTF
>TRBV25-1|TRBJ2-5|-|-
TGTGCCAGCAGTGAACGTCGCGGACAAGAGACCCAGTACTTC
CASSERRGQETQYF
>TRBV18|TRBJ1-2|TRBD1|once
TGTGCCAGCTCACCAGCGGGACAGGCCCTTCTACCGTATGGCTACACCTTC
CASSPAGQALLPYGYTF
>TRBV6-1|TRBJ2-7|TRBD1|once
TGTGCCAGCAGTGAAAGGACAGGGTCCTTCGAGCAGTACTTC
CASSERTGSFEQYF
>TRBV9|TRBJ2-1|-|-
TGTGCCAGCAGCGGGACAGGGAGGGATGAGCAGTTCTTC
CASSGTGRDEQFF
>TRBV19|TRBJ1-3|-|-
TGTGCCAGTAGCACCGCGGGTGGCTCTGGAAACACCATATATTTT
CASSTAGGSGNTIYF
>TRBV19|TRBJ1-2|TRBD1|once
TGTGCCAGTAGTATATTCACAGGGGGCCGACCTTTAGGCTATGGCTACACCTTC
CASSIFTGGRPLGYGYTF
>TRBV28|TRBJ2-7|TRBD2|few
TGTGCCAGCAGTTTAACTAGCGGGGGGTTCCTCTACGAGCAGTACTTC
CASSLTSGGFLYEQYF
>TRBV15|TRBJ2-6|TRBD2|-
TGTGCCACCAGCGGGGGGGTTCTCTCTGGGGCCAACGTCCTGACTTTC
CATSGGVLSGANVLTF
>TRBV7-9|TRBJ2-3|TRBD2|-
TGTGCCAGTAGACCAAACGGGACTAGCGGGAGGTCCCCCCCAGATACGCAGTATTTT
CASRPNGTSGRSPPDTQYF
>TRBV28|TRBJ1-5|-|-
TGTGCCAGCAGTGCGTCCCCTGTGGGCAATCAGCCCCAGCATTTT
CASSASPVGNQPQHF
>TRBV2|TRBJ2-4|-|-
TGTGCCAGCGAGGCCCCCAGTCTAGCCAAAAACATTCAGTACTTC
CASEAPSLAKNIQYF
>TRBV7-2|TRBJ1-1|-|-
TGTGCCAGCAGCTTAGCGGCGGGACCTAGAATTCAGCGGAACACTGAAGCTTTCTTT
CASSLAAGPRIQRNTEAFF
>TRBV5-5|TRBJ2-3|TRBD2|-
TGTGCCAGCAGCTTTACTCAACTAGCGGGAGGGGGCACAGATACGCAGTATTTT
CASSFTQLAGGGTDTQYF
>TRBV19|TRBJ2-1|TRBD1|-
TGTGCCAGTAGTATAGGGGACAGTTTATACAATGAGCAGTTCTTC
CASSIGDSLYNEQFF
>TRBV2|TRBJ2-1|TRBD2|-
TGTGCCAGCCGCATTTCCATAGCGGGACCATCCTACAATGAGCAGTTCTTC
CASRISIAGPSYNEQFF
>TRBV19|TRBJ1-4|TRBD1|-
TGTGCCAGTAACCTCGGACAGGCTAATGAAAAACTGTTTTTT
CASNLGQANEKLFF
>TRBV6-1|TRBJ2-5|TRBD1|-
TGTGCCAGCAGTGACAGGGGGACAGTGCTACAAGAGACCCAGTACTTC
CASSDRGTVLQETQYF
>TRBV6-6|TRBJ2-7|TRBD2|few
TGTGCCAGCAGCCCCGGGACTACCGAGCAGTACTTC
CASSPGTTEQYF
>TRBV30|TRBJ2-3|TRBD2|-
TGTGCCTGGAGTGTAGGGCGGGGGGGGAGCACAGATACGCAGTATTTT
CAWSVGRGGSTDTQYF
>TRBV6-6|TRBJ1-1|-|few
TGTGCCAGCAGTGGACAGCTGAACACTGAAGCTTTCTTT
CASSGQLNTEAFF
>TRBV9|TRBJ1-2|TRBD1|once
TGTGCCAGCAGCGAATTTAACCGGGACAGGGCATCCGGCTACACCTTC
CASSEFNRDRASGYTF
>TRBV7-8|TRBJ1-1|-|-
TGTGCCAGCAGCTTCGCTCGGGGGGACGCTTTCTTT
CASSFARGDAFF
>TRBV10-3|TRBJ2-7|-|-
TGTGCCATCAGAGTTGGACAGAACTCCTACGAGCAGTACTTC
CAIRVGQNSYEQYF
>TRBV12-5|TRBJ1-2|-|-
TGTGCTAGTGGTTTGTACAAGGGAGGGAGGACCGGGTACTATGGCTACACCTTC
CASGLYKGGRTGYYGYTF
>TRBV4-2|TRBJ1-4|-|few
TGTGCCAGCAGCCAAGGAACAGGGTCAAATGAAAAACTGTTTTTT
CASSQGTGSNEKLFF
>TRBV6-4|TRBJ2-3|TRBD1|-
TGTGCCAGCAGCCTCCGCCGGGGACAGATAGATACGCAGTATTTT
CASSLRRGQIDTQYF
>TRBV28|TRBJ1-1|TRBD1|-
TGTGCCAGCATTGGGGACAGGAACACTGAAGCTTTCTTT
CASIGDRNTEAFF
>TRBV7-8|TRBJ2-5|-|-
TGTGCCAGCAGCTTAGGAGTTCGTGCTGGGGGCAGTCCGGCGACCCAGTACTTC
CASSLGVRAGGSPATQYF
>TRBV4-3|TRBJ1-2|TRBD1|-
TGCGCCAGCAGCCAAGGACAGGGGTCTAACTATGGCTACACCTTC
CASSQGQGSNYGYTF